This T cell receptor beta chain derives from a study of regulatory T cells in long-lasting Graves disease. Time point in this sample: newly diagnosed GD, antithyroid drugs for less than 3 months. The TCR library was made from RNA that had been extracted from PBMCs in TRIzol. The CDR3 covers 12 residues. V shed 5 bases and J 7 bases; nucleotides not matched to a gene: 7. Looked up from germline, CDR1 is SQVTM and CDR2 is ANQGSEA. Sequencing libraries for TCR beta were prepared with iRepertoire HTBI primers and Arm-PCR of CDR3 regions. One entry per CDR3 protein, called by TCRdb with MiXCR from the multiplex PCR reads. This sample has about 560,000 distinct CDR3 sequences, with about 15% found just once. The data were also submitted as part of a second study, on T cells in Graves' hyperthyroidism and ophthalmopathy. This second report adds: With the HTBI primer set, the TCR CDR3 went through a first round of RT-PCR. Ophthalmopathy could be told apart from stable hyperthyroidism with a 13 V-J model.

The sequencing here drew on peripheral blood mononuclear cells (PBMCs), taken at new diagnosis, from a patient treated with antithyroid drugs. The chain employs TRBV29-1 and TRBJ1-2; 7 bases are a match to TRBD1. The receptor comes from a man aged 18 to 35 with Graves disease. The CDR3 reads CSVRDREGGYTF. The CDR3 DNA reads as TGCAGCGTTCGTGACAGGGAGGGTGGCTACACCTTC.